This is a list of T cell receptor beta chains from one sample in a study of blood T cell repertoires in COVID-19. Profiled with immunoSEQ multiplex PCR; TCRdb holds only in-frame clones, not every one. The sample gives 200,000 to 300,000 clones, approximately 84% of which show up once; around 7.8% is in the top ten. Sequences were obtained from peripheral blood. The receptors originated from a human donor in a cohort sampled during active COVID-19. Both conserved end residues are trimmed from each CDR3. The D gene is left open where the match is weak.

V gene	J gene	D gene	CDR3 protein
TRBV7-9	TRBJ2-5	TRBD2	ASSSSGQETQY
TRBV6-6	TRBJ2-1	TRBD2	ASSPRTSAFTGNEQF
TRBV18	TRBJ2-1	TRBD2	ASSPLGGSSYNEQF
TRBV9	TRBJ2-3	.	ASSVPSGDTQY
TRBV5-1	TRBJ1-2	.	ASSLVQAYGYT
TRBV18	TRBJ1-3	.	ASSRRTSGTGNTIY
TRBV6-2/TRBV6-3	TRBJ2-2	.	ASTPLELTGELF
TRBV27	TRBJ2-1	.	ASSLSKGYGRGTYNEQF
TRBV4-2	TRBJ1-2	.	ASSQGGGYGYT
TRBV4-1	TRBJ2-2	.	ASSQIPGVGAGELF
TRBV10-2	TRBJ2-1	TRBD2	ASSAILAREQF
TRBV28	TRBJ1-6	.	ASSPPTGVNSPLH
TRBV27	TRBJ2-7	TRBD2	ASSPSGLALLYEQY
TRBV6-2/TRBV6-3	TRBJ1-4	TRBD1	ASSFRTGGEEKLF
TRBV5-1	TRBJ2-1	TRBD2	ASSLGALAGAYNEQF
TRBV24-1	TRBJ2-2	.	ATRGAGNTGELF
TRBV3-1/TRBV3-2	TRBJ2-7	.	ASSSGGHEQY
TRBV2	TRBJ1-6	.	ASTGGRSSYNSPLH
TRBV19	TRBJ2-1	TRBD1	ASSIGTGVTYNEQF
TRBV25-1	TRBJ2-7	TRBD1	ASSEGGQVPYEQY
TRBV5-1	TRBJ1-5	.	ASSLAGERNQPQH
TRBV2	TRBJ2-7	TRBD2	ASRTSGGYEQY
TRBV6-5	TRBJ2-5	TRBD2	ASSLGAGAAETQY
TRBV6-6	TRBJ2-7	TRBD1	ASSYSPGGGEQY
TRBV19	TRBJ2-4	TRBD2	ASSIVAGGRNIQY
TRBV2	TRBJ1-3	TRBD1	ASRRQGSSGNTIY
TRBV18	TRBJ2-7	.	ASSPSSSRAYEQY
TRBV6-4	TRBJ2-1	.	ASSETVADYNEQF
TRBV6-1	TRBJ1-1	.	ASSEMGAGRAF
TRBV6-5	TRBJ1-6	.	ASSPGGRKNSPLH
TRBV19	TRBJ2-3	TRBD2	ASSIVPGGGGDTQY
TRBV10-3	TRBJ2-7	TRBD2	AISEGLAGGHEQY
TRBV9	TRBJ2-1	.	ASSPRGSTYNEQF
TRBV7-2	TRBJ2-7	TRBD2	ASSQGLAGWAAYEQY
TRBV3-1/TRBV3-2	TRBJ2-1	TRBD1	ASSQPGQSYNEQF
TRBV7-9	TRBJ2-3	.	ASSRAGEDTQY